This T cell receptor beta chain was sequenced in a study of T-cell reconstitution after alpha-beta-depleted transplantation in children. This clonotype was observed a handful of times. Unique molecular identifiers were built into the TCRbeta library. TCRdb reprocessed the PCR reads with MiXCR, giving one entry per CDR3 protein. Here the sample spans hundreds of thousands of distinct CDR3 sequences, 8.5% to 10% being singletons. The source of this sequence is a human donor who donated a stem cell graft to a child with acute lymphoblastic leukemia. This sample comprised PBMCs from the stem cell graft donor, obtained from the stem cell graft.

The CDR3 reads CASSRGTGGTGEAFF. The DNA of the CDR3 is TGTGCCAGCAGCCGGGGGACAGGGGGGACAGGTGAAGCTTTCTTT. This chain connects TRBV11-2 to TRBJ1-1, with TRBD1 identical over 11 bases. With V trimmed by 5 bases and J by 7 bases, 9 bases remained unmatched. The germline V gene encodes CDR1 SGHAT and CDR2 FQNNGV. CDR3 length equals 15 residues.